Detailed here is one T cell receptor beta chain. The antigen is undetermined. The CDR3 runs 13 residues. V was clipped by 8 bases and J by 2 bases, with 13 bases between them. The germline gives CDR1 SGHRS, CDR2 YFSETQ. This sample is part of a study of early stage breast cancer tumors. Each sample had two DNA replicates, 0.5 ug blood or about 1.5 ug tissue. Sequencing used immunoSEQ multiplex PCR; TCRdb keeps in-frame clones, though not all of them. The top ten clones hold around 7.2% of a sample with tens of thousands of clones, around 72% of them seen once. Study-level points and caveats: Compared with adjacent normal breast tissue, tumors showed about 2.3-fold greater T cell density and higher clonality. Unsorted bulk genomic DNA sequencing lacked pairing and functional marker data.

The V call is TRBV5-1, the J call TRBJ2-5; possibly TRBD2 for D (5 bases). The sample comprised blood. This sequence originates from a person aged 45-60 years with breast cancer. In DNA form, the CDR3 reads TGCGCCAGTAGAGAGGGTCTTCAAGAGACCCAGTACTTC. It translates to CASREGLQETQYF.